The text below deals with one T cell receptor beta chain. The sample originates from a study of blood T cell repertoires in COVID-19. This CDR3 is built from 15 residues. The ends lost 4 bases at V and 4 bases at J; junction bases unmatched: 9. The germline gives CDR1 SGHRS, CDR2 YFSETQ. Those who participated ranged in age from about 18 to 95 years and resided in roughly 26 US areas. Participants' own reports of clinical history determined their cohort assignment. Recovery among Cohort 3 donors was established by two negative PCRs, clearance, or symptom resolution. Under the authors' procedure: Amplification with reference gene primers provided the estimates of nucleated cell counts. Only in-frame clones appear in the TCRdb table, and some are missing; sequencing was by immunoSEQ multiplex PCR. The DNA was the basis for D and trimming; V, J and clone size are from that table. Of just over 300,000 clones listed, 86% are singletons.

This clonotype was sampled from a man aged 25-45 years who had recovered from COVID-19. Sequences were obtained from PBMCs or T cells enriched from blood (not recorded which). The chain joins TRBV5-1 to TRBJ2-7; 9 bases fit TRBD2. The CDR3 sequence is CASSTTSGITYEQYF. The CDR3 coding sequence is TGCGCCAGCAGCACGACTAGCGGCATCACATACGAGCAGTACTTC.